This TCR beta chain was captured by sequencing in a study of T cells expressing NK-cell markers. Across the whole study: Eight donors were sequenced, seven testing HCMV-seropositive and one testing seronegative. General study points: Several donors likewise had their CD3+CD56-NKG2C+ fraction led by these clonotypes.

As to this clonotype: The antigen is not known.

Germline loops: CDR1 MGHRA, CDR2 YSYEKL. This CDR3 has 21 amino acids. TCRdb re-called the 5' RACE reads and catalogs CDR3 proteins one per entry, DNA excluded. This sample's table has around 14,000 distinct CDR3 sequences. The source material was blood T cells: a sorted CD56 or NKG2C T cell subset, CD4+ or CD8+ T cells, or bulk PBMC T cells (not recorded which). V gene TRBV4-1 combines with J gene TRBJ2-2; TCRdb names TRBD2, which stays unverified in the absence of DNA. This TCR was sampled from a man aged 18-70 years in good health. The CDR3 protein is CASSQQGTSGGARPNTGELFF.